The clone carrying this TCR beta chain was counted between two and nine times. The sample is drawn from a study of blood T cell repertoires in COVID-19. The germline V and J ends were trimmed by 1 base and 6 bases, with 13 bases remaining between them. The CDR3 is 15 amino acids. CDR1 LGHDT and CDR2 YNNKEL come from the germline V gene (reference sequence). Cohorts were based on clinical histories the participants reported. Measured with immunoSEQ multiplex PCR; TCRdb has only the in-frame clones, and not every one. There are hundreds of thousands of clones in the sample; approximately 86% occur only once, and 1.5% to 2% lies in the top ten.

The source of this sequence is a woman aged 45-65 years who had recovered from COVID-19. V and J are TRBV3-1 (or the pseudogene TRBV3-2) and TRBJ2-1; a possible D gene is TRBD2 (6 bases). The sample was PBMCs or T cells enriched from blood (not recorded which). CDR3 bases: TGTGCCAGCAGCCAAGGACTAGTGGAAGGCAATGAGCAGTTCTTC. Residues: CASSQGLVEGNEQFF.